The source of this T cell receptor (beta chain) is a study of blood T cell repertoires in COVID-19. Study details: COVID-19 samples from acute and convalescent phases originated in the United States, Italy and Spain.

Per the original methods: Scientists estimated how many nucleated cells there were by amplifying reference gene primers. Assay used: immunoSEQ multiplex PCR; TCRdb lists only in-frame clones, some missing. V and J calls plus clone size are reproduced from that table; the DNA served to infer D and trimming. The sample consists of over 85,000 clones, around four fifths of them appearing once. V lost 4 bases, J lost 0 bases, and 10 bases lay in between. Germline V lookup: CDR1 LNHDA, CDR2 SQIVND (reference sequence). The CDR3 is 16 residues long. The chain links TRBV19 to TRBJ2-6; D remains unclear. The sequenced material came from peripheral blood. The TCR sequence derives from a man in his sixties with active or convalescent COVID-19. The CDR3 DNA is TGTGCCAGTAGTAGCCGGCGGAGCTCTGGGGCCAACGTCCTGACTTTC. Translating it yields CASSSRRSSGANVLTF.